This passage covers 4 T cell receptor beta chains from one sample sequenced in a study of T cells after yellow fever vaccination. A single record per CDR3 protein comes from TCRdb applying MiXCR to the 5' RACE reads. The profile covers roughly 60,000 distinct CDR3 sequences, with approximately 7% appearing a single time and 40% taken by the ten largest. The sequencing used CD8+ T cells sorted from PBMCs, collected on the day of the first yellow fever vaccination. The receptors originated from a man in his late teens or twenties who received the YFV17D yellow fever vaccine.

This clonotype has a count of ten or more. This chain joins TRBV5-6 and TRBJ2-2; maybe TRBD2 (5 bases). Germline values: CDR1 SGHDT, CDR2 YYEEEE. V lost 3 bases and J 6 bases, leaving 15 bases between the germline ends. This CDR3 is built from 15 residues. Written as DNA, the CDR3 is TGTGCCAGCAGCTCCCCTGATGAGCGGCCCGGGGAGCTGTTTTTT. Its protein product is CASSSPDERPGELFF.

This clonotype was counted only a few times. CDR3: CASSPGQGPSYGYTF. In nucleotides, the CDR3 is TGCGCCAGCAGCCCGGGACAGGGGCCTAGCTATGGCTACACCTTC. This sequence joins TRBV4-3 and TRBJ1-2; 10 bases are a match to TRBD1. This CDR3 is built from 15 residues. Losses at the gene ends were 4 bases for V and 4 bases for J; bases not matched to a gene: 6. The germline gives CDR1 LGHNA, CDR2 YSLEER.

In the case of this clonotype: This may come from a read error, since a much larger clone is one base off. The J gene is TRBJ2-5, the V gene TRBV13, with D maybe TRBD2 (5 bases). This CDR3 has 11 amino acids. Germline V gives CDR1 PRHDT, CDR2 FYEKMQ (reference sequence). The CDR3 sequence is CVSSEGKTQYF. As DNA, the CDR3 is TGTGTCTCAAGCGAGGGAAAGACCCAGTACTTC.

The chain employs TRBV7-9 and TRBJ2-7; no clear D. V was shortened by 5 bases and J by 6 bases, with 23 bases between the two germline ends. The V gene's germline CDR1 is SEHNR and CDR2 FQNEAQ (reference sequence). There are 16 residues in the CDR3. The CDR3 loop is CASSRRGLGLSGEQYV. DNA of the CDR3: TGTGCCAGCAGCCGACGAGGTTTGGGTCTTTCGGGCGAGCAGTACGTC.